The 31 T cell receptor beta chains below all came from one sample that was sequenced in a study of blood T cells in healthy people across ages. Then a second PCR, running about 6 to 12 cycles, was carried out with a sample-barcoded 5' primer and a J-beta primer mix. Via MiXCR, TCRdb re-called the 5' RACE reads, giving one row per CDR3 protein. The repertoire has over a million distinct CDR3 sequences, 40% to 50% of them found once; the top ten carry about 20%. Sequencing used blood. The origin of the receptors is an older woman in good health.

V gene TRBV15 combines with J gene TRBJ2-1, with unresolved D. Germline V gene data show CDR1 as LNHNV and CDR2 as YYDKDF (reference sequence). This CDR3 has 18 amino acids. Trimming removed 0 bases at V and 2 bases at J, with 17 bases between. DNA for the CDR3: TGTGCCACCAGCAGAGACGGATCGGGCTCACGTCCCTACAATGAGCAGTTCTTC. Residues: CATSRDGSGSRPYNEQFF.

This clonotype was seen a handful of times. The chain recombines TRBV11-1 with TRBJ2-7; a possible D gene is TRBD2 (6 bases). V was clipped by 3 bases and J by 3 bases, with 12 bases between them. The germline CDR1 and CDR2 sequences are SGHAT and FQDESV (reference sequence). CDR3 length: 14 residues. The CDR3 sequence: CASSLYGSIYEQYF. The CDR3 nucleotides are TGTGCCAGCAGCTTGTACGGGAGTATCTACGAGCAGTACTTC. Filled out from reference TRBV11-1 and TRBJ2-7, the complete variable domain reads EAEVAQSPRYKITEKSQAVAFWCDPISGHATLYWYRQILGQGPELLVQFQDESVVDDSQLPKDRFSAERLKGVDSTLKIQPAELGDSAMYLCASSLYGSIYEQYFGPGTRLTVT.

The chain recombines TRBV7-3 with TRBJ2-1; D remains ambiguous. The CDR3 runs 15 residues. The V and J ends lost 5 bases and 0 bases respectively, with 11 bases between them. Germline values: CDR1 SGHTA, CDR2 FQGTGA. CDR3 region: CASSRGVNSYNEQFF. CDR3 nucleotide sequence: TGTGCCAGCAGCCGTGGGGTCAACTCCTACAATGAGCAGTTCTTC.

The chain recombines TRBV6-1 with TRBJ1-2; D call uncertain. In germline, CDR1 is MNHNS, CDR2 SASEGT. V lost 2 bases and J 4 bases, leaving 14 bases between the germline ends. The CDR3 contains 15 residues. The CDR3 spells CASSESGGVAYGYTF. CDR3 in DNA: TGTGCCAGCAGTGAATCGGGCGGGGTGGCCTATGGCTACACCTTC.

This clonotype was recorded a few times. The rearrangement uses TRBV21-1 and TRBJ1-5; the D segment call TRBD1 is taken from the table without a DNA check. TRBV21-1 counts as a pseudogene. The CDR3 consists of 14 residues. The chain's CDR3 is CASSVRERRQPQHF. Written as DNA, the CDR3 is TGTGCCAGCAGCGTCCGGGAAAGGCGTCAGCCCCAGCATTTT.

V and J are TRBV18 and TRBJ2-1; 15 bases fit TRBD2. With 4 bases clipped from V and 10 bases from J, the junction kept 17 bases outside the gene matches. CDR3 length: 19 residues. The germline V gene has CDR1 KGHSH and CDR2 LQKENI. CDR3: CASSLTGTSGRNRPREQFF. In nucleotides, the CDR3 is TGTGCCAGCTCACTAACCGGGACTAGCGGGAGGAACAGACCAAGGGAGCAGTTCTTC.

At least ten counts were recorded for this clonotype. The rearrangement joins TRBV5-1 to TRBJ2-3; 12 positions agree with TRBD2. CDR3 length equals 16 residues. V lost 4 bases to trimming and J lost 6 bases; unmatched junction nucleotides: 9. CDR1 and CDR2 (germline): SGHRS, YFSETQ. The CDR3 sequence is CASSPRTSGIVDTQYF. The CDR3 region has the DNA TGCGCCAGCAGCCCGAGGACTAGCGGGATTGTGGATACGCAGTATTTT. The complete variable domain, with remaining parts taken from reference TRBV5-1 and TRBJ2-3, reads KAGVTQTPRYLIKTRGQQVTLSCSPISGHRSVSWYQQTPGQGLQFLFEYFSETQRNKGNFPGRFSGRQFSNSRSEMNVSTLELGDSALYLCASSPRTSGIVDTQYFGPGTRLTVL.

This chain connects TRBV11-2 to TRBJ2-1; no reliable D call. The V gene's germline CDR1 is SGHAT and CDR2 FQNNGV. The CDR3 has 15 amino acids. Trimming removed 4 bases from V and 10 bases from J, with 20 bases in between. The CDR3 spells CASSSPRLRMGEQFF. Written as DNA, the CDR3 is TGTGCCAGCAGCTCCCCACGTCTGCGGATGGGGGAGCAGTTCTTC.

The J gene is TRBJ2-1, the V gene TRBV3-1; TRBD2 matches 8 bases. This CDR3 region has 15 residues. CDR1 and CDR2 (germline): LGHDT, YNNKEL (reference sequence). Trimming removed 1 base from V and 6 bases from J; junction bases left unmatched: 5. CDR3 amino acids: CASSQAGLAGNEQFF. In DNA, the CDR3 is TGTGCCAGCAGCCAAGCAGGACTAGCCGGCAATGAGCAGTTCTTC.

CDR3 in DNA: TGTGCCACCGCATTGAACAATGAGCAGTTCTTC. Its protein is CATALNNEQFF. The chain employs TRBV24-1 and TRBJ2-1; D remains ambiguous. The V gene lost 9 bases and the J gene lost 5 bases, with 7 bases spanning the gap. The germline gives CDR1 KGHDR, CDR2 SFDVKD. The CDR3 length is 11 residues.

This clonotype occurred a few times. The J gene is TRBJ2-7, the V gene TRBV28, with 10 bases aligning to TRBD1. The germline V gene has CDR1 MDHEN and CDR2 SYDVKM. V gave up 3 bases and J gave up 2 bases; unmatched junction bases: 10. The CDR3 consists of 17 residues. CDR3 residues: CASSFRDRGSWTYEQYF. As DNA, the CDR3 is TGTGCCAGCAGTTTCAGGGACAGGGGCTCTTGGACCTACGAGCAGTACTTC.

This rearrangement joins TRBV29-1 to TRBJ2-7; no reliable D call. V was clipped by 7 bases and J by 0 bases, with 7 bases between them. The germline CDR1 and CDR2 sequences are SQVTM and ANQGSEA. The CDR3 loop spans 11 amino acids. In DNA, the CDR3 is TGCAGCGCCGTCTTCTCCTACGAGCAGTACTTC. Protein product: CSAVFSYEQYF.

The chain is built from TRBV5-1 and TRBJ2-3; D might be TRBD2 (5 bases). The V and J ends lost 2 bases and 0 bases respectively, with 10 bases between them. Germline CDR1 is SGHRS and CDR2 is YFSETQ. The CDR3 sequence is 15 residues long. The CDR3 region has the DNA TGCGCCAGCAGCTTACTAGACCCTAGCACAGATACGCAGTATTTT. Its translation is CASSLLDPSTDTQYF.

The chain employs TRBV5-1 and TRBJ2-7, with TRBD2 matching 9 bases. Germline V CDR1 and CDR2: SGHRS, YFSETQ. V lost 0 bases, J lost 0 bases, and 7 bases stayed unmatched. The CDR3 is made up of 17 amino acids. CDR3 protein: CASSLAGLSGSSYEQYF. The CDR3 nucleotides are TGCGCCAGCAGCTTGGCAGGGCTTAGCGGGAGCTCCTACGAGCAGTACTTC.

This clonotype was seen more than once but under ten times. The chain is built from TRBV29-1 and TRBJ2-3, with D perhaps assigned TRBD1 or TRBD2 (5 bases each). Per the germline V gene, CDR1 is SQVTM and CDR2 is ANQGSEA. The CDR3 spans 15 residues. V was trimmed by 1 base and J by 0 bases, leaving 11 bases between them. In DNA form, the CDR3 reads TGCAGCGTTGAAGGAGGGACCTATAGCACAGATACGCAGTATTTT. This translates into CSVEGGTYSTDTQYF.

The gene calls are TRBV5-1 and TRBJ1-1, with D possibly matching TRBD1 (5 bases). Germline CDR1 and CDR2: SGHRS and YFSETQ. The CDR3 contains 16 residues. V lost 6 bases and J 3 bases, leaving 21 bases between the germline ends. CDR3 bases: TGCGCCAGCACCAAAGGGGCGCGGGGAATGGACACTGAAGCTTTCTTT. It translates to CASTKGARGMDTEAFF.

This clonotype was observed a handful of times. The chain joins TRBV27 to TRBJ1-1; D may be TRBD1 (6 bases). Germline CDR1 reads MNHEY; CDR2 reads SMNVEV (reference sequence). Trimming left V 2 bases short and J 0 bases short, with 16 bases between. CDR3 size: 17 residues. The chain's CDR3 is CASSLRGRGDLNTEAFF. The DNA for the CDR3 is TGTGCCAGCAGTTTACGCGGTAGGGGGGACCTGAACACTGAAGCTTTCTTT.

The chain carries TRBV14 and TRBJ2-7, with 14 positions matching TRBD2. J gave up 5 bases and V 4 bases, and 7 bases lay outside the gene matches. Germline CDR1 SGHDN, CDR2 FVKESK. The CDR3 has 16 amino acids. CDR3 in amino acids: CASSPLVGLAGDEQYF. CDR3 bases: TGTGCCAGCAGCCCCTTGGTGGGACTAGCGGGAGACGAGCAGTACTTC.

This clonotype was counted at least ten times. V is TRBV10-3 and J is TRBJ2-5; D is uncertain. The CDR3 totals 12 residues. With 2 bases removed from V and 3 bases from J, the gap between germline ends came to 4 bases. Germline CDR1 and CDR2: ENHRY and SYGVKD. CDR3 in amino acids: CAISEGEETQYF. The DNA for the CDR3 is TGTGCCATCAGTGAGGGGGAAGAGACCCAGTACTTC.

The table lists this clonotype with a count of one. The chain employs TRBV7-2 and TRBJ2-5; 7 bases align to TRBD1. The CDR3 runs 17 residues. The V gene end was trimmed by 5 bases and the J gene end by 5 bases; junction bases not matched to a gene: 17. Germline V gene data show CDR1 as SGHTA and CDR2 as FQGNSA. CDR3 bases: TGTGCCAGCAGCCCTCAGTTTGGTATGACAGGGTACGAGACCCAGTACTTC. Translating gives CASSPQFGMTGYETQYF. The whole variable domain, remainder taken from reference TRBV7-2 and TRBJ2-5, is GAGVSQSPSNKVTEKGKDVELRCDPISGHTALYWYRQSLGQGLEFLIYFQGNSAPDKSGLPSDRFSAERTGGSVSTLTIQRTQQEDSAVYLCASSPQFGMTGYETQYFGPGTRLLVL.

The rearrangement joins TRBV11-2 to TRBJ2-1; D may match TRBD1 or TRBD2 (5 bases each). The CDR3 loop spans 12 amino acids. In germline, CDR1 is SGHAT, CDR2 FQNNGV. The V gene lost 5 bases and the J gene lost 6 bases, with 8 bases spanning the gap. The CDR3 reads CASSRGLNEQFF. As DNA, the CDR3 is TGTGCCAGCAGCCGGGGCCTCAATGAGCAGTTCTTC. Drawing the rest from reference TRBV11-2 and TRBJ2-1, the complete variable domain is EAGVAQSPRYKIIEKRQSVAFWCNPISGHATLYWYQQILGQGPKLLIQFQNNGVVDDSQLPKDRFSAERLKGVDSTLKIQPAKLEDSAVYLCASSRGLNEQFFGPGTRLTVL.

This clonotype was recorded only once. The chain recombines TRBV7-9 with TRBJ2-1; TRBD2 agrees at 14 bases. The CDR3 is made up of 15 amino acids. V lost 8 bases, J lost 9 bases, and 9 bases stayed unmatched. Looked up from germline, CDR1 is SEHNR and CDR2 is FQNEAQ (reference sequence). CDR3 sequence reads: CASGLEGLAGVEQFF. The CDR3 nucleotides read TGTGCCAGCGGGCTCGAGGGACTAGCGGGAGTTGAGCAGTTCTTC.

The chain links TRBV9 to TRBJ2-5; unclear D gene. The length of the CDR3 is 15 residues. CDR1 SGDLS and CDR2 YYNGEE come from the germline V gene. V was trimmed by 0 bases and J by 11 bases, leaving 20 bases between them. The chain's CDR3 is CASSVGGRAENEQYF. CDR3 nucleotide sequence: TGTGCCAGCAGCGTAGGTGGCCGGGCAGAGAATGAGCAGTACTTC.

V gene TRBV29-1 combines with J gene TRBJ2-5; possible D gene TRBD1, 5 bases. The germline V and J ends were trimmed by 1 base and 1 base, with 16 bases remaining between them. The CDR3 has 16 residues. Per germline, CDR1 SQVTM and CDR2 ANQGSEA. The CDR3 DNA reads as TGCAGCGTTGAAGGGGGCGGCAGCTCGACCCAAGAGACCCAGTACTTC. Encoded protein: CSVEGGGSSTQETQYF.

Only a few counts were recorded for this clonotype. This chain uses TRBV6-5 with TRBJ2-3; 14 nucleotides line up with TRBD2. This CDR3 has 16 residues. The V gene end was trimmed by 2 bases and the J gene end by 9 bases; junction bases not matched to a gene: 7. CDR1 is MNHEY, CDR2 SVGAGI, per germline. The CDR3: CASSYPTSGRARTQYF. Written as DNA, the CDR3 is TGTGCCAGCAGTTACCCGACTAGCGGGAGGGCCAGGACGCAGTATTTT.

The chain links TRBV6-1 to TRBJ2-3; 12 bases agree with TRBD2. The germline V gene encodes CDR1 MNHNS and CDR2 SASEGT. Trimming removed 8 bases from V and 5 bases from J; junction bases left unmatched: 11. The CDR3 loop spans 16 amino acids. The CDR3 DNA is TGTGCCAGCCCGAACCTAGCGGGAGGGCCCATAGATACGCAGTATTTT. Amino acid sequence: CASPNLAGGPIDTQYF.

In its sample, this clonotype was seen a few times. This rearrangement joins TRBV2 to TRBJ2-5, with 10 positions matching TRBD2. The germline V gene encodes CDR1 SNHLY and CDR2 FYNNEI. V lost 6 bases, J lost 2 bases, and 9 bases stayed unmatched. This CDR3 has 16 amino acids. CDR3 in DNA: TGTGCCAGCAGGGACCGGACTAGCGGAATGCAAGAGACCCAGTACTTC. It is translated as CASRDRTSGMQETQYF.

V and J are TRBV20-1 and TRBJ2-6; 14 nucleotides align to TRBD2. V dropped 5 bases and J dropped 0; count of bases not matched to a gene: 12. The CDR3 covers 20 residues. Germline-derived CDR1 and CDR2 are DFQATT and SNEGSKA (reference sequence). The CDR3 nucleotides read TGCAGTGCTGAGCCAGCCGGGACTAGCGGGAGTGACTCTGGGGCCAACGTCCTGACTTTC. Protein product: CSAEPAGTSGSDSGANVLTF.

The chain has TRBV4-1 and TRBJ2-7, with D tentatively TRBD1 (6 bases). This CDR3 has 15 amino acids. Germline loops: CDR1 MGHRA, CDR2 YSYEKL. V was pared by 2 bases and J by 0 bases, with 11 bases between. Written as DNA, the CDR3 is TGCGCCAGCAGCCAACCGGGACAACTCTCCTACGAGCAGTACTTC. Residues: CASSQPGQLSYEQYF.

The genes are TRBV6-2 or TRBV6-3 and TRBJ2-7; D is uncertain. The CDR3 length is 15 residues. Germline-derived CDR1 and CDR2 are MNHEY and SVGEGT. V was shortened by 3 bases and J by 1 base, with 13 bases between the two germline ends. CDR3 residues: CASSYRPGYSYEQYF. For the CDR3, the DNA is TGTGCCAGCAGTTATCGGCCAGGCTATTCCTACGAGCAGTACTTC.

The chain couples TRBV5-1 to TRBJ1-2, with 9 bases matching TRBD1. V was pared by 4 bases and J by 6 bases, with 13 bases of the junction left unmatched. This CDR3 has 16 amino acids. Germline-derived CDR1 and CDR2 are SGHRS and YFSETQ. The CDR3 loop reads CASSPRADRGADGYTF. For the CDR3, the DNA is TGCGCCAGCAGCCCCCGCGCCGACAGGGGGGCCGATGGCTACACCTTC.